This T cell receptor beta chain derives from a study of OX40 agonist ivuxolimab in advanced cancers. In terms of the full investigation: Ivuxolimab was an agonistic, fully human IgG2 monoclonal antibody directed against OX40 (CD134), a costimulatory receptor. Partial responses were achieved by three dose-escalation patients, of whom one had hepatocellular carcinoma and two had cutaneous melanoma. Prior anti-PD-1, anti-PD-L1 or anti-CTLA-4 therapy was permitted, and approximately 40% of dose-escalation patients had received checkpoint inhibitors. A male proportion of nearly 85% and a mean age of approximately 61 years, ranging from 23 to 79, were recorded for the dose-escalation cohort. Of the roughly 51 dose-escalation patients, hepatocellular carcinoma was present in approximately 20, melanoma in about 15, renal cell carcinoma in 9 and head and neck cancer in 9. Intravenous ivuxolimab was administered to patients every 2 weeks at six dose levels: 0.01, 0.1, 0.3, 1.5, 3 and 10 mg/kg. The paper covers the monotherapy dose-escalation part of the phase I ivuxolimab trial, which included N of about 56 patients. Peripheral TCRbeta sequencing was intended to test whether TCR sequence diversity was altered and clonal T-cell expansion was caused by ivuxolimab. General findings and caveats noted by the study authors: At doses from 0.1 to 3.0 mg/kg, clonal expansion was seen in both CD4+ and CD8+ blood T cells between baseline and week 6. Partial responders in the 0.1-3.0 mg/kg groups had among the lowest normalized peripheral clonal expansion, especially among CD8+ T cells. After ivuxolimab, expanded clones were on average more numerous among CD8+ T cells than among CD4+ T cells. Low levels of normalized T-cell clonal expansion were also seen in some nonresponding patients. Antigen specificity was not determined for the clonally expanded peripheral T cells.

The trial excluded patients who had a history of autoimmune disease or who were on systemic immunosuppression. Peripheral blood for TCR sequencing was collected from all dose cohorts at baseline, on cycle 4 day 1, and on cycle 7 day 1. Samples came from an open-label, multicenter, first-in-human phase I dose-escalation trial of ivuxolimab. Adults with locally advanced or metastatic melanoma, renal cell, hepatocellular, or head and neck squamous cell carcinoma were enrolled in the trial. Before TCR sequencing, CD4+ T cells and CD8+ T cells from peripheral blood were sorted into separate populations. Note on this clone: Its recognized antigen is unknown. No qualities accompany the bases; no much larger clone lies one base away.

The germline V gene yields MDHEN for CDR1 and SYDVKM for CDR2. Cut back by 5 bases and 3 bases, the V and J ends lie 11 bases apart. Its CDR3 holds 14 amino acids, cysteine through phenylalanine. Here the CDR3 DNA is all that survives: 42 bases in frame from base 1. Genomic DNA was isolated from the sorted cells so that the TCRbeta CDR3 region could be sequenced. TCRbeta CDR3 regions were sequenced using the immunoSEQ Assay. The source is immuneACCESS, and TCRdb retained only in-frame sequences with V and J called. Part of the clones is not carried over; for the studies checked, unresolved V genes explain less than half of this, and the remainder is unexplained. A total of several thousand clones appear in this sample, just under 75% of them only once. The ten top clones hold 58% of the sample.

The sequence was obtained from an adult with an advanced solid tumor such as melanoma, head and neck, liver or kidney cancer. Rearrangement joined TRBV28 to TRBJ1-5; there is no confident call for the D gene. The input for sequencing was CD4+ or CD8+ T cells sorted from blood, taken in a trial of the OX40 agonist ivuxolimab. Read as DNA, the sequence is TGTGCCAGCAGTCTAATGATTAACAATCAGCCCCAGCATTTT. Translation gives CASSLMINNQPQHF.